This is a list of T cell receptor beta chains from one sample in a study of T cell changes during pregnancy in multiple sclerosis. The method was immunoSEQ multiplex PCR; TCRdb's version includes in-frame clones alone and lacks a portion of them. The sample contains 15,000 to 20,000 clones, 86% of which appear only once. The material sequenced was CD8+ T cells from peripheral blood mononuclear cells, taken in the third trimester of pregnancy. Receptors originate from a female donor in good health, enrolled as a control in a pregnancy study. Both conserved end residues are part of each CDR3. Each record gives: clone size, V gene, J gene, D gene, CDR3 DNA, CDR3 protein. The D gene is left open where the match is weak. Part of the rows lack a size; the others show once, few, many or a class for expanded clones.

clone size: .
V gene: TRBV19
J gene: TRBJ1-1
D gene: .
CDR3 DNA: TGTGCCAGTAGTATAGACCCAGGACAGAACGGCCGGACTGAAGCTTTCTTT
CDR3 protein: CASSIDPGQNGRTEAFF

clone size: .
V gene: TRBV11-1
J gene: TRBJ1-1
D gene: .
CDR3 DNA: TGTGCCAGCAGCCACCCTGACCCGGGGACTGAAGCTTTCTTT
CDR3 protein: CASSHPDPGTEAFF

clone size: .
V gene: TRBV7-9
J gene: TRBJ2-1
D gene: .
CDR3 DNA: TGTGCCAGCAGCTTAGAGGGGGGGGGCGGAGCTGAGCAGTTCTTC
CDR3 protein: CASSLEGGGGAEQFF

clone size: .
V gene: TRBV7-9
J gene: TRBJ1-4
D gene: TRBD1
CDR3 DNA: TGTGCCAGCAGCTTAGAGACAGGGGGCAATGAAAAACTGTTTTTT
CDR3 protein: CASSLETGGNEKLFF

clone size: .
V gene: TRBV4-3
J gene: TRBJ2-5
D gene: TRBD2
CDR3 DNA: TGCGCCAGCAGCCTGCACTTGAGCGGGGGGCTTCAAGAGACCCAGTACTTC
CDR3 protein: CASSLHLSGGLQETQYF

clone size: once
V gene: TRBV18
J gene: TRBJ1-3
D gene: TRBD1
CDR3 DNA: TGTGCCAGCTCACCTTACAGGGGAGTAGGAAACACCATATATTTT
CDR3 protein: CASSPYRGVGNTIYF

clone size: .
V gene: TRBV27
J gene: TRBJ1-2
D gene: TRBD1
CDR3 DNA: TGTGCCAGCAGTTCGTTTACGGGACAGGGTGTCTTGGGGCATGGCTACACCTTC
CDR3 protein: CASSSFTGQGVLGHGYTF

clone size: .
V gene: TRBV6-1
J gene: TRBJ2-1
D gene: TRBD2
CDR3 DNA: TGTGCCAGCAGTGATCGGGGGGTGCTGAATGAGCAGTTCTTC
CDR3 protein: CASSDRGVLNEQFF

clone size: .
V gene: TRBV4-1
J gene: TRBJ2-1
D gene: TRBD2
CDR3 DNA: TGCGCCAGCAGGGGTTTAGCGGGGGGGATCAATGAGCAGTTCTTC
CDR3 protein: CASRGLAGGINEQFF

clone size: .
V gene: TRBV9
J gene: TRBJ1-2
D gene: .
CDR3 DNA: TGTGCCAGCAGCGGATGGGGGGGGATTAACTATGGCTACACCTTC
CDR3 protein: CASSGWGGINYGYTF

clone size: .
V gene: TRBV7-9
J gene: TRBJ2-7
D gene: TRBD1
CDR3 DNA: TGTGCCAGCAGCCTTCAGGGGGAAGAGCAGTACTTC
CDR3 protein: CASSLQGEEQYF

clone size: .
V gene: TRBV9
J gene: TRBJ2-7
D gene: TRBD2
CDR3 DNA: TGTGCCAGCAGCGTAGGATTTTCGGGACTAGCGGGAGAGCAGTACTTC
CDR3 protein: CASSVGFSGLAGEQYF

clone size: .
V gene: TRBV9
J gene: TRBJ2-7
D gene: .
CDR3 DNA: TGTGCCAGCAGCGTAGATCCGAACGAGGAGCAGTACTTC
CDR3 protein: CASSVDPNEEQYF

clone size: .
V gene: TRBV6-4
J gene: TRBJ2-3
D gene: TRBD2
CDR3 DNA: TGTGCCAGCAGTGACTCTGCGGGGGGGCTTGATACGCAGTATTTT
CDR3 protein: CASSDSAGGLDTQYF

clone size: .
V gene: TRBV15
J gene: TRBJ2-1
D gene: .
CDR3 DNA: TGTGCCACCAGAGCATCGACAGGATCATACAATGAGCAGTTCTTC
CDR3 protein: CATRASTGSYNEQFF

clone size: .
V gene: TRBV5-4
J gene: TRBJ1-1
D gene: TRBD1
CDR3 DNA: TGTGCCAGCAGCTTGGGTACAGGGGGCCGAACTGAAGCTTTCTTT
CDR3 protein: CASSLGTGGRTEAFF

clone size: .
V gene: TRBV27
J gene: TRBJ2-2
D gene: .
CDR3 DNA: TGTGCCAGCAGTCAGAACACCGGGGAGCTGTTTTTT
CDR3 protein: CASSQNTGELFF

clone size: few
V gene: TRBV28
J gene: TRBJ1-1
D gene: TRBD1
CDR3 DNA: TGTGCCAGCAGTTTATCAGGGGGAAACACTGAAGCTTTCTTT
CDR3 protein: CASSLSGGNTEAFF

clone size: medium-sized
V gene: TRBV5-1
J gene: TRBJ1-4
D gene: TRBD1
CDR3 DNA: TGCGCCAGCAGCTTGGACAGGGGAAGGGAAAAACTGTTTTTT
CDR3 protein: CASSLDRGREKLFF

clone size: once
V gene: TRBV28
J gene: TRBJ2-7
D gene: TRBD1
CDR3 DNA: TGTGCCACCCAACGACAGGGGTCCTACGAGCAGTACTTC
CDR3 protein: CATQRQGSYEQYF

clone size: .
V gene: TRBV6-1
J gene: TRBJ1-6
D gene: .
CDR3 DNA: TGTGCCAGCAGGGAGGACAGCTCCTATAATTCACCCCTCCACTTT
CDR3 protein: CASREDSSYNSPLHF

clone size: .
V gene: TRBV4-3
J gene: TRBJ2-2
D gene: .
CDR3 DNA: TGCGCCAGCAGCCAAGAAATGTTCGGGGGGCTCCAAGAGGCCGGGGAGCTGTTTTTT
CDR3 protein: CASSQEMFGGLQEAGELFF

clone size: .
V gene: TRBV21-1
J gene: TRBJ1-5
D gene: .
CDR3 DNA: TGTGCCAGCAGCAAAATACAGAGGTGGACAGGGGAGGATCAGCCCCAGCATTTT
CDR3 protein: CASSKIQRWTGEDQPQHF

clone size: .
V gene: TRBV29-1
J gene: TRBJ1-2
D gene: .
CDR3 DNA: TGCAGCGTTGGTGGGCAGTCCAGGGCGGTGGAAGGCTACACCTTC
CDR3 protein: CSVGGQSRAVEGYTF

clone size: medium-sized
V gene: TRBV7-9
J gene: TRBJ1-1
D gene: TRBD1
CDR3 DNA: TGTGCCAGCAGCGAAAACCGACAGGGGAACACTGAAGCTTTCTTT
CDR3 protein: CASSENRQGNTEAFF